This paragraph covers one TCR beta chain sequence. Its antigen is not identified. This sample is part of a study of shared clonotypes between healthy human individuals. Points from the study as a whole: Around 5.3% of naive CD4 clonotypes were shared across a few donors. Memory subsets generally showed lower estimated richness than naive subsets.

The CDR3 extends over 14 amino acids. The germline V gene encodes CDR1 WSHSY and CDR2 SAAADI. J gave up 5 bases and V 7 bases, and 10 bases lay outside the gene matches. CD45RA-negative memory and CD45RA+ naive subsets were split from the CD4+ cells. Original data processing: Filtering differed for immunoSEQ, which gave only junction sequences without quality scores. Sequencing used immunoSEQ multiplex PCR; TCRdb keeps in-frame clones, though not all of them. The V and J calls and clone size were taken over from that table, and D and trimming were inferred from the DNA. The table records 1.4 million to 1.5 million clones, about 96% of them present only once.

This clonotype was obtained from a man aged 25 to 40 in good health. Sample: naive CD4+ T cells sorted from blood. Stated subset: CD45RA+ positively selected. The chain couples TRBV10-2 to TRBJ1-1; 7 bases agree with TRBD1. CDR3 DNA sequence: TGCGCCAGCACACCAGGGGGGCGCAGGACTGAAGCTTTCTTT. Translating it yields CASTPGGRRTEAFF.